The rows below give T cell receptor beta chains drawn from one sample of a study of blood T cell repertoires in COVID-19. Repertoires were generated with immunoSEQ multiplex PCR, while TCRdb's copy carries only in-frame clones and drops some. Of about 220,000 clones listed, around 84% were seen once; the top ten hold over 2%. Sequenced input: peripheral blood. The receptors come from a man aged 35-49 years who had recovered from COVID-19. Each CDR3 is given with its conserved first and last residue. The order of the fields is D gene, J gene, clone size, V gene, CDR3 protein, CDR3 DNA. The D gene is left open where the match is weak. Only part of the rows carry a size: once, few, many, or a class if the clone is expanded.

TRBD2 | TRBJ2-1 | NA | TRBV27 | CASRPQIAGGLYNEQFF | TGTGCCAGCAGACCCCAGATAGCGGGAGGCCTTTACAATGAGCAGTTCTTC
TRBD1 | TRBJ1-6 | NA | TRBV10-3 | CAISERQGASPLHF | TGTGCCATCAGTGAGAGACAGGGGGCATCACCCCTCCACTTT
TRBD2 | TRBJ2-3 | NA | TRBV30 | CAWIRGTSGADTQYF | TGTGCCTGGATTAGGGGGACTAGCGGGGCAGATACGCAGTATTTT
TRBD1 | TRBJ1-2 | NA | TRBV25-1 | CASSAIGTVYGYTF | TGTGCCAGCAGTGCAATCGGGACAGTTTATGGCTACACCTTC
NA | TRBJ2-6 | once | TRBV6-1 | CASSESPSSGANVLTF | TGTGCCAGCAGTGAGAGTCCTAGCTCTGGGGCCAACGTCCTGACTTTC
TRBD2 | TRBJ2-7 | NA | TRBV2 | CASSETSYDEQYF | TGTGCCAGCAGTGAGACTAGCTACGACGAGCAGTACTTC
NA | TRBJ1-6 | NA | TRBV6-6 | CASSPWTDRSYNSPLHF | TGTGCCAGCAGTCCTTGGACTGATCGCTCCTATAATTCACCCCTCCACTTT
NA | TRBJ2-6 | few | TRBV15 | CATSSATGSGANVLTF | TGTGCCACCAGCAGTGCCACAGGGTCTGGGGCCAACGTCCTGACTTTC
NA | TRBJ2-7 | NA | TRBV5-6 | CASRPGYGAYEQYF | TGTGCCAGCAGGCCGGGTTACGGGGCCTACGAGCAGTACTTC
NA | TRBJ2-2 | NA | TRBV5-1 | CASTKGGQNTGELFF | TGCGCCAGCACCAAAGGGGGACAGAACACCGGGGAGCTGTTTTTT
TRBD1 | TRBJ1-5 | NA | TRBV6-5 | CASSYAGGDQPQHF | TGTGCCAGCAGTTACGCAGGGGGCGATCAGCCCCAGCATTTT
NA | TRBJ1-3 | NA | TRBV13 | CASSLRPGSSGNTIYF | TGTGCCAGCAGCTTACGTCCAGGATCCTCTGGAAACACCATATATTTT
NA | TRBJ2-2 | NA | TRBV19 | CASSKGYTGELFF | TGTGCCAGTAGTAAGGGGTACACCGGGGAGCTGTTTTTT
NA | TRBJ1-1 | NA | TRBV5-1 | CASSLGSAPGSLEAFF | TGCGCCAGCAGCTTGGGATCAGCCCCAGGGTCGTTGGAAGCTTTCTTT
NA | TRBJ1-5 | NA | TRBV9 | CASSGETGLQPQHF | TGTGCCAGCAGCGGCGAGACAGGCTTGCAGCCCCAGCATTTT
TRBD2 | TRBJ2-1 | NA | TRBV3-1/TRBV3-2 | CASSQFGGSNNEQFF | TGTGCCAGCAGCCAGTTCGGGGGGAGTAACAATGAGCAGTTCTTC
TRBD1 | TRBJ2-7 | NA | TRBV11-2 | CASSTDRTDIGQYF | TGTGCCAGCAGCACGGACAGGACCGACATTGGGCAGTACTTC
TRBD1 | TRBJ2-3 | NA | TRBV4-1 | CASSQDLGRGGLIDTQYF | TGCGCCAGCAGCCAAGATCTGGGGCGAGGGGGCTTAATAGATACGCAGTATTTT
TRBD2 | TRBJ2-3 | NA | TRBV24-1 | CATSDGAGPDTQYF | TGTGCCACCAGTGATGGAGCGGGACCAGATACGCAGTATTTT
NA | TRBJ2-5 | NA | TRBV7-6 | CASSLDGTQYF | TGTGCCAGCAGCTTAGACGGGACCCAGTACTTC
TRBD2 | TRBJ2-1 | NA | TRBV23-1 | CATSGGDLGHEQFF | TGCGCCACCTCTGGGGGGGACCTTGGGCATGAGCAGTTCTTC
TRBD1 | TRBJ1-2 | NA | TRBV15 | CATSSRDRLGYGYTF | TGTGCCACCAGCTCCCGGGACAGGCTTGGCTATGGCTACACCTTC
NA | TRBJ2-7 | NA | TRBV5-1 | CASSRLGLGDEQYF | TGCGCCAGCAGCCGCCTTGGACTGGGAGATGAGCAGTACTTC
NA | TRBJ2-2 | NA | TRBV7-2 | CASSPDNSYGELFF | TGTGCCAGCAGCCCAGATAATAGCTACGGGGAGCTGTTTTTT